The 29 T cell receptor beta chains given below trace back to one sample, sequenced in a study of shared clonotypes between healthy human individuals. Produced via immunoSEQ multiplex PCR; TCRdb's table is partial and in-frame only. The table lists some 630,000 clones, about three quarters of them singletons. The sample was memory CD4+ T cells sorted from blood. Regarding subset: CD45RA-negative fraction. The receptors shown here come from a woman aged 25 to 39 in good health.

V and J are TRBV10-3 and TRBJ2-2; tentatively, D is TRBD1 (6 bases). Trimming cost V 4 bases and J 6 bases, with 15 bases left between them. CDR3 length equals 15 residues. Germline V lookup: CDR1 ENHRY, CDR2 SYGVKD. The CDR3 DNA follows: TGTGCCATCAGTGCTTCCTTAGGGGGATCCGGGGAGCTGTTTTTT. Its translation: CAISASLGGSGELFF.

This clone was recorded a few times. This chain connects TRBV11-2 to TRBJ2-7, with a tentative D call TRBD2 (6 bases). Between the trimmed V and J ends, which lost 3 bases and 0 bases, there was a span of 12 bases. Germline V lookup: CDR1 SGHAT, CDR2 FQNNGV. This CDR3 has 15 amino acids. The CDR3 nucleotides are TGTGCCAGCAGCTTGGGGGGATCAACCTCCTACGAGCAGTACTTC. Protein sequence: CASSLGGSTSYEQYF. Full variable domain (remainder filled in from reference TRBV11-2 and TRBJ2-7): EAGVAQSPRYKIIEKRQSVAFWCNPISGHATLYWYQQILGQGPKLLIQFQNNGVVDDSQLPKDRFSAERLKGVDSTLKIQPAKLEDSAVYLCASSLGGSTSYEQYFGPGTRLTVT.

The chain joins TRBV28 to TRBJ2-7; D not certain. The germline gives CDR1 MDHEN, CDR2 SYDVKM. Trimming took off 5 bases at V and 9 bases at J, with 14 bases between the two ends. The CDR3 extends over 12 amino acids. The CDR3 nucleotides are TGTGCCAGCAGTCTGCCCAGAGGCGGGCAGTACTTC. Translation: CASSLPRGGQYF.

The table lists this clone with many counts. The chain has TRBV7-9 and TRBJ2-6; D gene uncertain. V lost 1 base and J lost 3, with 1 base in between. Looked up from germline, CDR1 is SEHNR and CDR2 is FQNEAQ (reference sequence). This CDR3 has 13 residues. CDR3 DNA: TGTGCCAGCAGCTTAGGTGGGGCCAACGTCCTGACTTTC. This encodes CASSLGGANVLTF.

This chain uses TRBV7-2 with TRBJ2-7, with D maybe TRBD2 (6 bases). The germline gives CDR1 SGHTA, CDR2 FQGNSA. CDR3 length: 14 residues. Trimming removed 3 bases from V and 4 bases from J, with 13 bases in between. The CDR3 here is CASSLNKGRYEQYF. CDR3 in DNA: TGTGCCAGCAGCTTGAACAAGGGGAGGTACGAGCAGTACTTC. The entire variable domain, with the rest obtained from reference TRBV7-2 and TRBJ2-7, is as follows: GAGVSQSPSNKVTEKGKDVELRCDPISGHTALYWYRQSLGQGLEFLIYFQGNSAPDKSGLPSDRFSAERTGGSVSTLTIQRTQQEDSAVYLCASSLNKGRYEQYFGPGTRLTVT.

This chain connects TRBV11-2 to TRBJ2-7, with a tentative D call TRBD1 (6 bases). Germline V gives CDR1 SGHAT, CDR2 FQNNGV. The ends were cut back, 5 bases at V and 3 bases at J, with 17 bases in the middle. The CDR3 loop spans 15 amino acids. CDR3 in DNA: TGTGCCAGCAGCCCCAAGTCTACAGGGCGCTACGAGCAGTACTTC. Translated, it gives CASSPKSTGRYEQYF.

This clone was detected many times. As DNA, the CDR3 is TGTGCCAGTCTCAGGGAGGACAGGGATCGGGAGCAGTACTTC. It encodes CASLREDRDREQYF. The chain combines TRBV18 with TRBJ2-7, with 8 bases fitting TRBD1. The trim removed 9 bases at V and 7 bases at J, leaving 14 bases unmatched. The germline gives CDR1 KGHSH, CDR2 LQKENI. The CDR3 is made up of 14 amino acids. Complete variable domain (other parts from reference TRBV18 and TRBJ2-7): NAGVMQNPRHLVRRRGQEARLRCSPMKGHSHVYWYRQLPEEGLKFMVYLQKENIIDESGMPKERFSAEFPKEGPSILRIQQVVRGDSAAYFCASLREDRDREQYFGPGTRLTVT.

This chain joins TRBV2 and TRBJ2-1; 9 bases line up with TRBD1. The V and J ends lost 8 bases and 4 bases, in that order; junction bases with no gene match: 9. CDR3 length equals 15 residues. Germline CDR1 and CDR2: SNHLY and FYNNEI. CDR3 nucleotide sequence: TGTGCCAGCGGAACGGACAGGGGACGATACAATGAGCAGTTCTTC. This sequence encodes CASGTDRGRYNEQFF.

This clone was found once. The genes are TRBV25-1 and TRBJ2-3; D uncertain. CDR3 length equals 11 residues. Germline CDR1 is MGHDK and CDR2 is SYGVNS. Trimming removed 4 bases from V and 8 bases from J, with 7 bases in between. The CDR3: CASSVSFTQYF. CDR3 DNA sequence: TGTGCCAGCAGTGTCAGTTTTACGCAGTATTTT.

This chain connects TRBV7-9 to TRBJ1-2; TRBD1 agrees at 7 bases. Germline CDR1 is SEHNR and CDR2 is FQNEAQ (reference sequence). Trimming took 1 base from V and 4 from J; bases not matched to a gene: 6. CDR3 length equals 15 residues. The CDR3 coding sequence is TGTGCCAGCAGCTTAGATGGGGACAGCATCTATGGCTACACCTTC. As protein: CASSLDGDSIYGYTF.

This clone has only a few counts. The CDR3 nucleotides are TGTGCCAGCAGTTTACACGGTGGGGACGAGGTGGGCGGAAACACCATATATTTT. Amino acid sequence: CASSLHGGDEVGGNTIYF. The chain recombines TRBV28 with TRBJ1-3; weak D call: TRBD1 (5 bases). This CDR3 has 18 residues. Germline values: CDR1 MDHEN, CDR2 SYDVKM. V lost 2 bases to trimming and J lost 4 bases, with 21 bases between them.

The genes are TRBV28 and TRBJ1-1, with no clear D. Trimming stripped 3 bases from V and 5 bases from J, with 16 bases between. From germline, CDR1 is MDHEN and CDR2 SYDVKM. The CDR3 loop spans 15 amino acids. CDR3 region: CASSFPEAFGTEAFF. Written as DNA, the CDR3 is TGTGCCAGCAGTTTCCCGGAAGCATTCGGGACTGAAGCTTTCTTT.

The V and J genes are TRBV6-5 and TRBJ2-7, with TRBD1 matching over 10 bases. V was pared by 6 bases and J by 2 bases, with 7 bases of the junction left unmatched. CDR1 is MNHEY, CDR2 SVGAGI, per germline. The CDR3 has 15 amino acids. The CDR3 bases are TGTGCCAGCAGACAGGACAGGGGGATTACCTACGAGCAGTACTTC. This sequence encodes CASRQDRGITYEQYF.

This chain joins TRBV6-5 and TRBJ1-1; weak D call: TRBD1 (6 bases). CDR1 is MNHEY, CDR2 SVGAGI, per germline. This CDR3 is built from 13 residues. Trimming left V 8 bases short and J 1 base short, with 11 bases between. The CDR3 spells CASYRVKNTEAFF. The CDR3 nucleotides are TGTGCCAGCTACAGGGTGAAGAACACTGAAGCTTTCTTT.

V and J are TRBV11-2 and TRBJ1-3; D unclear. The ends were cut back, 4 bases at V and 0 bases at J, with 13 bases in the middle. The germline gives CDR1 SGHAT, CDR2 FQNNGV. The CDR3 consists of 16 residues. DNA for the CDR3: TGTGCCAGCAGCTGGGCGACGTTTCGCTCTGGAAACACCATATATTTT. Its translation: CASSWATFRSGNTIYF.

This clone occurred a few times. The gene calls are TRBV28 and TRBJ1-5; D is ambiguous. V was cut by 5 bases and J by 5 bases, with 7 bases left in between. Germline values: CDR1 MDHEN, CDR2 SYDVKM. This CDR3 region has 12 residues. DNA of the CDR3: TGTGCCAGCAGTCCGAGTGATCAGCCCCAGCATTTT. Translation gives CASSPSDQPQHF.

This clone came up many times. The gene calls are TRBV2 and TRBJ2-1; 15 bases line up with TRBD2. V shed 6 bases and J 9 bases; nucleotides not matched to a gene: 6. The CDR3 extends over 15 amino acids. Germline V gene sequence: CDR1 SNHLY, CDR2 FYNNEI. CDR3 bases: TGTGCCAGCAGGAGGACTAGCGGGAGGGCGGGTGAGCAGTTCTTC. This sequence encodes CASRRTSGRAGEQFF.

This chain links TRBV11-2 with TRBJ2-1; 14 nucleotides match TRBD2. CDR1 SGHAT and CDR2 FQNNGV come from the germline V gene. The length of the CDR3 is 15 residues. V trimming: 5 bases; J trimming: 6 bases; junction bases outside the gene matches: 3. CDR3 region: CASSPTSGRGNEQFF. CDR3 sequence (DNA): TGTGCCAGCAGCCCGACTAGCGGGAGGGGCAATGAGCAGTTCTTC.

The chain's CDR3 is CASSEQGYGYTF. The CDR3 nucleotides read TGTGCCAGCAGTGAGCAGGGGTATGGCTACACCTTC. The chain combines TRBV25-1 with TRBJ1-2; the D gene is possibly TRBD1 (6 bases). Germline V lookup: CDR1 MGHDK, CDR2 SYGVNS. V lost 3 bases to trimming and J lost 5 bases, with 7 bases between them. The length of the CDR3 is 12 residues.

The chain couples TRBV18 to TRBJ2-7; D not certain. Germline assignment: CDR1 KGHSH and CDR2 LQKENI. Trimming cost V 3 bases and J 6 bases, with 24 bases left between them. The CDR3 consists of 17 residues. DNA for the CDR3: TGTGCCAGCTCACCGTTGAAAGTGCAGATCGGACCCTCCGAGCAGTACTTC. It specifies CASSPLKVQIGPSEQYF.

This clone was observed a few times. A much larger clone is a single base away; this may be a read error. This CDR3 is also generated by other DNA sequences in the sample. The chain links TRBV28 to TRBJ1-2; D gene ambiguous. The CDR3 sequence is 11 residues long. Trimming took 8 bases from V and 2 from J, leaving 6 bases between them. In germline, CDR1 is MDHEN, CDR2 SYDVKM. The CDR3 nucleotides read TGTGCCAGCTCGGGGAACTATGGCTACACCTTC. Its protein product is CASSGNYGYTF.

The V call is TRBV6-6, the J call TRBJ2-5; no reliable D call. The ends were cut back, 0 bases at V and 7 bases at J, with 15 bases in the middle. Germline CDR1 MNHNY, CDR2 SVGAGI (reference sequence). The CDR3 runs to 15 residues. CDR3 residues: CASSYSPDTLGTQYF. Here the CDR3 DNA reads TGTGCCAGCAGTTACTCTCCTGACACCTTGGGGACCCAGTACTTC.

This chain uses TRBV11-2 with TRBJ1-1; D gene unclear. The CDR3 is 13 residues long. CDR1 and CDR2 (germline): SGHAT, FQNNGV. The V end was cut by 4 bases, the J end by 6 bases, with 12 bases between. CDR3 bases: TGTGCCAGCAGCTCCCTCGGGGAATCTGAAGCTTTCTTT. This encodes CASSSLGESEAFF. Using reference TRBV11-2 and TRBJ1-1 for the parts outside the CDR3, the full variable domain is EAGVAQSPRYKIIEKRQSVAFWCNPISGHATLYWYQQILGQGPKLLIQFQNNGVVDDSQLPKDRFSAERLKGVDSTLKIQPAKLEDSAVYLCASSSLGESEAFFGQGTRLTVV.

This clone showed up just a few times. The chain has TRBV19 and TRBJ1-2; D is possibly TRBD1 (5 bases). This CDR3 spans 13 amino acids. The germline CDR1 and CDR2 sequences are LNHDA and SQIVND (reference sequence). V was cut by 5 bases and J by 6 bases, with 13 bases left in between. The CDR3 protein is CASSWRWDHGYTF. The CDR3 DNA follows: TGTGCCAGTAGTTGGCGGTGGGACCATGGCTACACCTTC.

The chain couples TRBV19 to TRBJ2-5; 7 bases align to TRBD2. There are 13 residues in the CDR3. Germline CDR1 reads LNHDA; CDR2 reads SQIVND (reference sequence). The junction had 7 bases not matched to a gene; V was cut back by 7 bases and J by 5 bases. The CDR3, as DNA: TGTGCCAGTACCGAGGGAGGGATCGAGACCCAGTACTTC. As protein: CASTEGGIETQYF.

This clone has more than one count but fewer than ten. This CDR3 is also generated by other DNA sequences in the sample. The J gene is TRBJ2-5, the V gene TRBV5-4; D gene uncertain. The V and J ends lost 0 bases and 1 base respectively, with 4 bases between them. The CDR3 consists of 13 residues. Germline V lookup: CDR1 SGHNT, CDR2 YYREEE (reference sequence). The chain's CDR3 is CASSLESQETQYF. CDR3 nucleotide sequence: TGTGCCAGCAGCTTGGAAAGCCAAGAGACCCAGTACTTC. Supplemented by reference TRBV5-4 and TRBJ2-5, the full variable domain reads ETGVTQSPTHLIKTRGQQVTLRCSSQSGHNTVSWYQQALGQGPQFIFQYYREEENGRGNFPPRFSGLQFPNYSSELNVNALELDDSALYLCASSLESQETQYFGPGTRLLVL.

The table lists this clone with a count of one. The chain uses TRBV14 and TRBJ2-2; D unresolved. Germline assignment: CDR1 SGHDN and CDR2 FVKESK. Trimming took off 4 bases at V and 0 bases at J, with 9 bases between the two ends. This CDR3 contains 15 residues. In DNA form, the CDR3 reads TGTGCCAGCAGCCGGTTTGACCCGAACACCGGGGAGCTGTTTTTT. It encodes CASSRFDPNTGELFF.

V usage is TRBV27 and J usage is TRBJ1-5; the D gene is possibly TRBD1 (6 bases). Per the germline V gene, CDR1 is MNHEY and CDR2 is SMNVEV (reference sequence). V shed 4 bases and J shed 0 bases, with 13 bases lying between them. The CDR3 sequence is 16 residues long. In nucleotides, the CDR3 is TGTGCCAGCAGTTCATACAGGGAACTTAGCAATCAGCCCCAGCATTTT. It translates to CASSSYRELSNQPQHF.

The rearrangement joins TRBV5-1 to TRBJ2-7; D gene uncertain. V shed 4 bases and J shed 6 bases, with 14 bases lying between them. This CDR3 spans 13 amino acids. Germline-derived CDR1 and CDR2 are SGHRS and YFSETQ. The CDR3 DNA reads TGCGCCAGCAGCGTCTCCGGCAACACCGAGCAGTACTTC. Translating it yields CASSVSGNTEQYF.